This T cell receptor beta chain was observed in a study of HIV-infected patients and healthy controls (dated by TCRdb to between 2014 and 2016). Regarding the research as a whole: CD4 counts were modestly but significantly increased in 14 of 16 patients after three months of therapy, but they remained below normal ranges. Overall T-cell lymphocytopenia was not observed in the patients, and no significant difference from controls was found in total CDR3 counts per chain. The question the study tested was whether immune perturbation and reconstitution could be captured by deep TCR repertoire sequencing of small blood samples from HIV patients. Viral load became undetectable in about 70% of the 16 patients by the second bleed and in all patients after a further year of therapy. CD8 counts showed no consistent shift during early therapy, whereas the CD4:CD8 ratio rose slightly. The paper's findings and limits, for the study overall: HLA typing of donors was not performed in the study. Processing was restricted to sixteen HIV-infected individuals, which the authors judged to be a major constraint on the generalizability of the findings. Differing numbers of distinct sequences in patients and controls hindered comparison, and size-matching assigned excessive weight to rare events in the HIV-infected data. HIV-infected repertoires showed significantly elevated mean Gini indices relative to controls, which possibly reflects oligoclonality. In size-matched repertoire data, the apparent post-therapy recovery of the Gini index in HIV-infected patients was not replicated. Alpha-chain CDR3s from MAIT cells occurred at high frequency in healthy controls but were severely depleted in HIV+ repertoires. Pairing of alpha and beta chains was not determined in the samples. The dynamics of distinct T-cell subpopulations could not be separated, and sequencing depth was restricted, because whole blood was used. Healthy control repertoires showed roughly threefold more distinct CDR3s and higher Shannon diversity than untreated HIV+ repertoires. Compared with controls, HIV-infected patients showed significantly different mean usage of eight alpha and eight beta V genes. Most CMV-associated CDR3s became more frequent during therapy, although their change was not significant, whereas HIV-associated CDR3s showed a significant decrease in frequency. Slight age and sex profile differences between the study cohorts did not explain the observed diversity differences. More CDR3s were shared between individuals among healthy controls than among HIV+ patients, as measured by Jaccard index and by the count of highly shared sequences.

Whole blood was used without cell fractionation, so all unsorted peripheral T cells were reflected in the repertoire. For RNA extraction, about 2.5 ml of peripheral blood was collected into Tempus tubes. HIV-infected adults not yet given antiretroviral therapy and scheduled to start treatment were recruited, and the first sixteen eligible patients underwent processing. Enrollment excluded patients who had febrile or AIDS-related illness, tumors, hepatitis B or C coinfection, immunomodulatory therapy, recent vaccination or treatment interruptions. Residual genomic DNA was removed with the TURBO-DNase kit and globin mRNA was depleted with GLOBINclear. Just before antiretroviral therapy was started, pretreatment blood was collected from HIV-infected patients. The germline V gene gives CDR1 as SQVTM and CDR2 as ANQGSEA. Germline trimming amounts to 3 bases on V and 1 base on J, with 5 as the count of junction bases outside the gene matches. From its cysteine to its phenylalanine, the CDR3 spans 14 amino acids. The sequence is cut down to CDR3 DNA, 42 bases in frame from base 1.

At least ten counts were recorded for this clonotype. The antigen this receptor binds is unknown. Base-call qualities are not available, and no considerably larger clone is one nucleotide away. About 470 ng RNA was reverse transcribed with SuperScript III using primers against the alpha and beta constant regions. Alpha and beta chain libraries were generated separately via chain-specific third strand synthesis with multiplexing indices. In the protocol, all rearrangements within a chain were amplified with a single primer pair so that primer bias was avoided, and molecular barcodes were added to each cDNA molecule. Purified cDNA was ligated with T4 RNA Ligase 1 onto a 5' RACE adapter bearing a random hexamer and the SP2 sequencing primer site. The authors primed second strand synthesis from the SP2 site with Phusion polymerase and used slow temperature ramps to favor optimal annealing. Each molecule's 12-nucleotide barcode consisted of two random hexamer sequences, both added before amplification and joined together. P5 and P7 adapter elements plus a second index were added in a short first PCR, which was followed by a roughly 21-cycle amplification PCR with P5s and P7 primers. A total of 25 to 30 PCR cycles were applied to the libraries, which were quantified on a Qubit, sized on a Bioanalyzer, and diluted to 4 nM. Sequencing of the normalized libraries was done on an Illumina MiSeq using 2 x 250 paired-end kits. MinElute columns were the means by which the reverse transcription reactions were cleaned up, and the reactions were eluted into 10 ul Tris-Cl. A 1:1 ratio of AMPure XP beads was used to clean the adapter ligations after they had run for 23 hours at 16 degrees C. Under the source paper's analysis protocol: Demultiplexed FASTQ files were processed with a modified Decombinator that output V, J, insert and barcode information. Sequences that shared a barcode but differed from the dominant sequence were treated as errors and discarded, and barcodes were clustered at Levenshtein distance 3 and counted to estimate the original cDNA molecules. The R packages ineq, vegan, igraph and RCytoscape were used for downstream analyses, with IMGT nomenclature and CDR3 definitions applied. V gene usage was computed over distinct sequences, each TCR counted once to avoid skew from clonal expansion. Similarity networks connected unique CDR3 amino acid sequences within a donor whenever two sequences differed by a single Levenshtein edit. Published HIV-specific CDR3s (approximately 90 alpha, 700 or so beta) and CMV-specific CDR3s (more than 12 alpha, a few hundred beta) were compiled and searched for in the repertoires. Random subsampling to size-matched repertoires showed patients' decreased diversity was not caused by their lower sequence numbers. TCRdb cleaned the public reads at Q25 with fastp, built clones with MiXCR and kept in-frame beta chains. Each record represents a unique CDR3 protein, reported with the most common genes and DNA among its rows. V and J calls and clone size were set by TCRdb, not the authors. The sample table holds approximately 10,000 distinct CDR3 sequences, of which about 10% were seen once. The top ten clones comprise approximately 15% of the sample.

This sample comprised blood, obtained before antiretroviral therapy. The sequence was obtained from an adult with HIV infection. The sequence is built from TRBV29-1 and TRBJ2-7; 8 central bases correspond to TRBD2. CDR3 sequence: CSVEVREGSYEQYF. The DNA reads TGCAGCGTTGAGGTCCGGGAGGGGTCCTACGAGCAGTACTTC.